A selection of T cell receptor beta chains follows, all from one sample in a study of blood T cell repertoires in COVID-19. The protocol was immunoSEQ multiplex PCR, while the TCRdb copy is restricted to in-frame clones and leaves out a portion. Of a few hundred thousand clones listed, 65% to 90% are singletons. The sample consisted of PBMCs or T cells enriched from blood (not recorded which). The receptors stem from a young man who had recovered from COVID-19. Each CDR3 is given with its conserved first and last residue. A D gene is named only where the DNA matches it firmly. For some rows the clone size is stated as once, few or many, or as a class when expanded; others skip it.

TGCAGTGCTAGTCCGGGACTACCTTCCTACGAGCAGTACTTC	CSASPGLPSYEQYF	TRBD2	14	NA	TRBV20-1	TRBJ2-7
TGTGCCAGCCGAGCGACAGGGACCCGCGAGCAGTACTTC	CASRATGTREQYF	TRBD1	13	NA	TRBV6-5	TRBJ2-7
TGTGCCAGCAGACTCGAGGCAATCTCCACTGGGGCCAACGTCCTGACTTTC	CASRLEAISTGANVLTF	NA	17	NA	TRBV28	TRBJ2-6
TGCGCCAGCAGTCTTACAGGGGGCCCCACTGAAGCTTTCTTT	CASSLTGGPTEAFF	TRBD1	14	NA	TRBV23-1	TRBJ1-1
TGTGCCAGTAGCAAGGACACCGCTTCCGGGCGAGCCTCGGCCAAAAACATTCAGTACTTC	CASSKDTASGRASAKNIQYF	NA	20	NA	TRBV19	TRBJ2-4
TGCAGCGTTGAAGAAGCGGGGATCTTCTTTGACCACAATGAGCAGTTCTTC	CSVEEAGIFFDHNEQFF	TRBD2	17	NA	TRBV29-1	TRBJ2-1
TGTGCCAGCAGCGTATGGGGCGGGACTAGCGGGAGTGGGGAGCTGTTTTTT	CASSVWGGTSGSGELFF	TRBD2	17	NA	TRBV9	TRBJ2-2
TGTGCCAGCAGCCTCGGGAGGCAGCTGCCCTACGAGCAGTACTTC	CASSLGRQLPYEQYF	TRBD2	15	NA	TRBV5-6	TRBJ2-7
TGTGCCAGCAGCCAGACAGGGGCCAACTATGGCTACACCTTC	CASSQTGANYGYTF	TRBD1	14	NA	TRBV28	TRBJ1-2
TGTGCCAGCAGGACCGGGACAGGGGGCAATGAGCAGTTCTTC	CASRTGTGGNEQFF	TRBD1	14	NA	TRBV6-5	TRBJ2-1
TGTGCCACCAGTGAGGGACTAGCCGCATACAATGAGCAGTTCTTC	CATSEGLAAYNEQFF	TRBD2	15	NA	TRBV24-1	TRBJ2-1
TGTGCCAGCAGCTTCACAGGAATTCATGGCTACACCTTC	CASSFTGIHGYTF	NA	13	few	TRBV9	TRBJ1-2
TGCAGCGTTGTGTCCAGGGGGCCGGCCAAAAACATTCAGTACTTC	CSVVSRGPAKNIQYF	TRBD1	15	NA	TRBV29-1	TRBJ2-4
TGTGCCAGCTCTGCGGCCGCTACTTCTGGAAACACCATATATTTT	CASSAAATSGNTIYF	NA	15	NA	TRBV18	TRBJ1-3
TGCGCCAGCAGGGTAACAGGGTCCAACGTCCTGACTTTC	CASRVTGSNVLTF	NA	13	NA	TRBV5-1	TRBJ2-6
TGTGCTAGTGGTTTGTCCAGCGGGACTAGCGGGAGCTATGAGCAGTTCTTC	CASGLSSGTSGSYEQFF	TRBD2	17	once	TRBV12-5	TRBJ2-1
TGCGCCAGCAGCTTAACCAGTTACACCGGGGAGCTGTTTTTT	CASSLTSYTGELFF	NA	14	once	TRBV5-1	TRBJ2-2
TGTGCCAGCAGCGTTAGCGGGAGTTACGAGACCCAGTACTTC	CASSVSGSYETQYF	TRBD2	14	NA	TRBV7-9	TRBJ2-5
TGTGCCAGCAGCTTAGCCTACGGTAACACTGAAGCTTTCTTT	CASSLAYGNTEAFF	NA	14	NA	TRBV7-9	TRBJ1-1
TGTGCCAGCAGTTTCAGGGCTCGGATGAACACTGAAGCTTTCTTT	CASSFRARMNTEAFF	NA	15	NA	TRBV28	TRBJ1-1
TGTGCCAGCAGCTTAGGCGCGCACGGCAATCAGCCCCAGCATTTT	CASSLGAHGNQPQHF	NA	15	NA	TRBV7-2	TRBJ1-5
TGTGCCAGCAGGGGGCGGGGGGCCCAAGGCTCCTACAATGAGCAGTTCTTC	CASRGRGAQGSYNEQFF	TRBD2	17	once	TRBV2	TRBJ2-1
TGTGCCAGCACCACCCGGGGGATGATTAACACTGAAGCTTTCTTT	CASTTRGMINTEAFF	NA	15	once	TRBV28	TRBJ1-1
TGTGCCAGCAGTGAAACTGGGACTCAAGAGACCCAGTACTTC	CASSETGTQETQYF	NA	14	NA	TRBV2	TRBJ2-5
TGCGCCAGCAGCCGTCGGGGTAGCGGGGGTTCCTACAATGAGCAGTTCTTC	CASSRRGSGGSYNEQFF	TRBD2	17	NA	TRBV5-1	TRBJ2-1
TGTGCCGGAGCCTCGGTCTCCTACAATGAGCAGTTCTTC	CAGASVSYNEQFF	NA	13	NA	TRBV2	TRBJ2-1
TGTGCCAGCAGGGCACCGAATTCACCCCTCCACTTT	CASRAPNSPLHF	NA	12	NA	TRBV2	TRBJ1-6
TGTGCCAGCAGTTTAGATTTCGGGGAGACCCAGTACTTC	CASSLDFGETQYF	NA	13	few	TRBV12-3/TRBV12-4	TRBJ2-5
TGTGCCAGTAGTATACGCTTAACAGGGATAGAGACCCAGTACTTC	CASSIRLTGIETQYF	NA	15	NA	TRBV19	TRBJ2-5
TGTGCCAGCAGTTTAGGGACAGTTGGCAATCAGCCCCAGCATTTT	CASSLGTVGNQPQHF	TRBD1	15	NA	TRBV27	TRBJ1-5
TGTGCCAGCACCCGACAGGTTTTAGATGGCTACACCTTC	CASTRQVLDGYTF	NA	13	once	TRBV6-5	TRBJ1-2
TGTGCCAGCAGTTTCCCCCTCAATCAGCCCCAGCATTTT	CASSFPLNQPQHF	NA	13	few	TRBV28	TRBJ1-5
TGCGCCAGCAGTGAAGTACTAGCGGGGGGGCCGAACATTCAGTACTTC	CASSEVLAGGPNIQYF	TRBD2	16	NA	TRBV10-2	TRBJ2-4
TGTGCCAGTAGTCCAATAGGGGGCAGGGCTCCCGGGGAGCTGTTTTTT	CASSPIGGRAPGELFF	TRBD1	16	NA	TRBV19	TRBJ2-2
TGTGCCAGCTCACCAGACCAGAGTTCGGGGACAGGATCTGGCGAGCAGTACTTC	CASSPDQSSGTGSGEQYF	TRBD1	18	NA	TRBV18	TRBJ2-7
TGTGCCAGCAGCCTCGACAGGCTTAATAATTCACCCCTCCACTTT	CASSLDRLNNSPLHF	NA	15	NA	TRBV27	TRBJ1-6
TGTGCCAGCAGCTCCATGATGACAGGGAAGTTAGGAACTGAAGCTTTCTTT	CASSSMMTGKLGTEAFF	TRBD1	17	NA	TRBV7-8	TRBJ1-1
TGTGCCAGTAGTACGCCCGGGAACGGAAGGAACACTGAAGCTTTCTTT	CASSTPGNGRNTEAFF	NA	16	NA	TRBV19	TRBJ1-1
TGCAGCGTTGCCCGGGACAGGACCTACGAGCAGTACTTC	CSVARDRTYEQYF	TRBD1	13	NA	TRBV29-1	TRBJ2-7
TGCGCCAGCAGCCAAGTCGCTAGGCCCGACGAGCAGTACTTC	CASSQVARPDEQYF	NA	14	NA	TRBV4-1	TRBJ2-7
TGTGCCATCGCGGCGGAGGTGAAAGGGCTGAATCAGCCCCAGCATTTT	CAIAAEVKGLNQPQHF	NA	16	NA	TRBV10-3	TRBJ1-5
TGTGCCAGCAGCTTTTACGGGGACGAGCAGTACTTC	CASSFYGDEQYF	NA	12	NA	TRBV7-8	TRBJ2-7
TGTGCCAGCAGTTACGTATACGGCAGGGGCAACACTGAAGCTTTCTTT	CASSYVYGRGNTEAFF	NA	16	NA	TRBV6-5	TRBJ1-1
TGTGCCAGCAGCCAAGATGACCCGCCGGGGGTGGGTGCTGAAGCTTTCTTT	CASSQDDPPGVGAEAFF	NA	17	NA	TRBV4-2	TRBJ1-1
TGTGCCAGCAGCTTGGGGTCCCTGGGAGGTGGAAACACCATATATTTT	CASSLGSLGGGNTIYF	NA	16	NA	TRBV5-6	TRBJ1-3
TGTGCCAGCAGCCAGAATCCGGGACCGCGGGGCAATGAGCAGTTCTTC	CASSQNPGPRGNEQFF	NA	16	NA	TRBV14	TRBJ2-1